Below, 21 T cell receptor beta chains from the same sample are listed, as sequenced in a study of blood T cell repertoires in COVID-19. Sequencing used immunoSEQ multiplex PCR; TCRdb keeps in-frame clones, though not all of them. This table holds some 460,000 clones, nearly 90% found once. Material: PBMCs or T cells enriched from blood (not recorded which). The receptors originated from a woman between 18 and 29 years old with acute COVID-19.

The chain is built from TRBV28 and TRBJ1-5; D remains ambiguous. V lost 7 bases to trimming and J lost 0 bases, with 10 bases between them. The CDR3 sequence is 14 residues long. Germline CDR1 is MDHEN and CDR2 is SYDVKM. The CDR3 nucleotides are TGTGCCAGCACCGACTTTTATAGCAATCAGCCCCAGCATTTT. Its translation: CASTDFYSNQPQHF.

The chain couples TRBV28 to TRBJ1-2; 8 positions match TRBD1. This CDR3 has 14 amino acids. With 4 bases clipped from V and 0 bases from J, the junction kept 1 base outside the gene matches. Germline values: CDR1 MDHEN, CDR2 SYDVKM. The CDR3 DNA reads as TGTGCCAGCAGTTGGACAGGGACTAACTATGGCTACACCTTC. Translation: CASSWTGTNYGYTF.

Turning to this clone: The junction shows a germline mismatch at one end, possibly a read error. The chain uses TRBV7-7 and TRBJ1-5, with 9 bases lining up with TRBD1. This CDR3 region has 15 residues. CDR1 is SSHAT and CDR2 is FNYEAQ in the germline V gene (reference sequence). As DNA, the CDR3 is TGTGCTAGCAGCTGGACAGGGGCGGGCGGTCAGCCCCAGCATTTT. Its protein is CASSWTGAGGQPQHF.

This clone was detected once. The chain is built from TRBV12-3 or TRBV12-4 and TRBJ2-3; weak D call: TRBD2 (5 bases). The CDR3 has 13 residues. V lost 6 bases and J 1 base, leaving 8 bases between the germline ends. The CDR3 here is CASRRAGTDTQYF. The CDR3 DNA follows: TGTGCCAGCAGGCGGGCGGGCACAGATACGCAGTATTTT.

V and J are TRBV5-6 and TRBJ1-1; D ambiguous. CDR3 size: 15 residues. V was pared by 0 bases and J by 5 bases, with 14 bases between. The germline V gene has CDR1 SGHDT and CDR2 YYEEEE. This chain's CDR3 is CASSLERPGETEAFF. CDR3 coding DNA: TGTGCCAGCAGCTTGGAGAGGCCCGGGGAAACTGAAGCTTTCTTT.

Written as DNA, the CDR3 is TGTGCCTGGAGGAGCAGGCTAACTAATGAAAAACTGTTTTTT. Translation: CAWRSRLTNEKLFF. The rearrangement links TRBV30 to TRBJ1-4; D ambiguous. Germline-derived CDR1 and CDR2 are GTSNPN and SVGIG (reference sequence). The CDR3 totals 14 residues. The V gene lost 3 bases and the J gene lost 1 base, with 9 bases spanning the gap. The entire variable domain, with the rest obtained from reference TRBV30 and TRBJ1-4, is as follows: SQTIHQWPATLVQPVGSPLSLECTVEGTSNPNLYWYRQAAGRGLQLLFYSVGIGQISSEVPQNLSASRPQDRQFILSSKKLLLSDSGFYLCAWRSRLTNEKLFFGSGTQLSVL.

This chain joins TRBV3-1 (or the pseudogene TRBV3-2) and TRBJ1-1; D call uncertain. Germline-derived CDR1 and CDR2 are LGHDT and YNNKEL (reference sequence). V was pared by 3 bases and J by 3 bases, with 11 bases between. CDR3 length equals 14 residues. As DNA, the CDR3 is TGTGCCAGCAGCCAGTGGGGAGCCGACACTGAAGCTTTCTTT. It translates to CASSQWGADTEAFF.

The chain employs TRBV30 and TRBJ1-6; D is possibly TRBD1 (6 bases). Trimming took off 3 bases at V and 10 bases at J, with 10 bases between the two ends. Germline loops: CDR1 GTSNPN, CDR2 SVGIG (reference sequence). CDR3 length: 12 residues. The CDR3 here is CAWRSGVSPLHF. Written as DNA, the CDR3 is TGTGCCTGGAGGTCAGGGGTCTCACCCCTCCACTTT.

The genes are TRBV6-1 and TRBJ2-1, with D perhaps matching TRBD1 (5 bases). Germline assignment: CDR1 MNHNS and CDR2 SASEGT. CDR3 length: 13 residues. The V end lost 2 bases, the J end lost 12 bases, and 14 bases lay between the germline ends. Here the CDR3 DNA reads TGTGCCAGCAGTGAAATGGGGCGTCGGAGGCAGTTCTTC. The encoded protein is CASSEMGRRRQFF.

In nucleotides, the CDR3 is TGTGCCATCAGTGGGGACAGCCATGGCTACACCTTC. This encodes CAISGDSHGYTF. The V gene is TRBV10-3, the J gene TRBJ1-2; 7 bases map to TRBD1. Per the germline V gene, CDR1 is ENHRY and CDR2 is SYGVKD. J lost 6 bases, V lost 4 bases, and 2 bases had no gene match. This CDR3 contains 12 residues.

CDR3: CAIGGTGQTTEAFF. The DNA for the CDR3 is TGTGCCATCGGGGGGACGGGCCAGACCACTGAAGCTTTCTTT. The chain combines TRBV10-3 with TRBJ1-1; maybe TRBD1 (5 bases). Trimming pared 8 bases from V and 4 bases from J, leaving 17 bases between. This CDR3 region has 14 residues. CDR1 is ENHRY, CDR2 SYGVKD, per germline.

This chain joins TRBV6-5 and TRBJ2-2; TRBD2 might be the D (5 bases). Per germline, CDR1 MNHEY and CDR2 SVGAGI. V was pared by 7 bases and J by 1 base, with 10 bases between. This CDR3 comprises 14 residues. The CDR3 sequence: CASKASGNTGELFF. The CDR3 DNA sequence: TGTGCCAGCAAAGCAAGCGGGAACACCGGGGAGCTGTTTTTT.

The V gene is TRBV5-5, the J gene TRBJ1-4, with D possibly matching TRBD1 (5 bases). This CDR3 comprises 14 residues. From germline, CDR1 is SGHKS and CDR2 YYEKEE (reference sequence). V lost 2 bases, J lost 7 bases, and 12 bases lay in between. The CDR3: CASSFGGMAEKLFF. DNA of the CDR3: TGTGCCAGCAGCTTCGGGGGGATGGCTGAAAAACTGTTTTTT.

V gene TRBV19 combines with J gene TRBJ1-2, with 7 nucleotides matching TRBD1. Trimming removed 2 bases from V and 5 bases from J; junction bases left unmatched: 8. Germline loops: CDR1 LNHDA, CDR2 SQIVND (reference sequence). The length of the CDR3 is 15 residues. This CDR3 is CASSIRFGQVYGYTF. The CDR3, as DNA: TGTGCCAGTAGTATACGATTCGGACAGGTATATGGCTACACCTTC.

V is TRBV9 and J is TRBJ2-7, with D possibly TRBD1 on 5 matching bases. The ends were cut back, 0 bases at V and 7 bases at J, with 11 bases in the middle. CDR3 size: 13 residues. Germline lookup yields CDR1 SGDLS and CDR2 YYNGEE. CDR3 nucleotides: TGTGCCAGCAGCGTAGTAGGGGAAGGGGAGCAGTACTTC. It codes for CASSVVGEGEQYF.

In its sample, this clone was seen many times. Sequence at one end of the junction differs from germline and may be a read error. This sequence joins TRBV7-7 and TRBJ2-1, with 7 bases fitting TRBD1. The CDR3 extends over 15 amino acids. CDR1 SSHAT and CDR2 FNYEAQ come from the germline V gene (reference sequence). The CDR3 DNA sequence: TGTGCTAGCAGCCCGAGACAGGGTAAGGGCAATGAGCAGTTCTTC. Protein: CASSPRQGKGNEQFF.

V gene TRBV9 combines with J gene TRBJ2-1; TRBD1 is a possible D gene (5 bases). The CDR3 covers 15 residues. Trimming stripped 1 base from V and 5 bases from J, with 13 bases between. Germline CDR1 and CDR2: SGDLS and YYNGEE. CDR3 in amino acids: CASSVRTNVNNEQFF. The CDR3 nucleotides read TGTGCCAGCAGCGTAAGGACAAATGTTAACAATGAGCAGTTCTTC.

This clone was recorded once. This CDR3 reads CASSERDCQETQYF. The CDR3, as DNA: TGTGCCAGCAGCGAGAGGGATTGCCAAGAGACCCAGTACTTC. This chain joins TRBV21-1 and TRBJ2-5; TRBD2 reflects the table's D call only, with no check against the DNA. TRBV21-1 is assigned pseudogene status. This CDR3 has 14 residues.

The chain has TRBV6-5 and TRBJ2-7; 7 nucleotides line up with TRBD2. The CDR3 totals 14 residues. Germline trimming cut 0 bases from V and 4 bases from J; bases unmatched to any gene: 3. Germline CDR1 and CDR2: MNHEY and SVGAGI. The CDR3 nucleotides are TGTGCCAGCAGTTACTCGGGCGGGGGATACGAGCAGTACTTC. Amino acid sequence: CASSYSGGGYEQYF.

J is TRBJ1-4 and V is TRBV3-1 (or the pseudogene TRBV3-2), with D hard to call. The CDR3 covers 16 residues. V shed 2 bases and J shed 5 bases, with 15 bases lying between them. Per germline, CDR1 LGHDT and CDR2 YNNKEL (reference sequence). This CDR3 is CASSQSHIPQNEKLFF. The CDR3 DNA is TGTGCCAGCAGCCAATCCCACATTCCGCAGAATGAAAAACTGTTTTTT.

This chain links TRBV28 with TRBJ2-3; TRBD1 might be the D (6 bases). This CDR3 region has 17 residues. Trimming cost V 3 bases and J 2 bases, with 18 bases left between them. The V gene's germline CDR1 is MDHEN and CDR2 SYDVKM. DNA of the CDR3: TGTGCCAGCAGTTTCGCGGTCCGGACAGTTACCACAGATACGCAGTATTTT. Protein: CASSFAVRTVTTDTQYF.